These 27 T cell receptor beta chains came from one sample sequenced in a study of cytomegalovirus exposure and HLA in healthy donors. PCR was performed using 60 Vbeta and 13 Jbeta primers. Libraries were prepared by immunoSEQ multiplex PCR; TCRdb keeps only in-frame clonotypes and omits some of them. The sample has roughly 130,000 clones, approximately 79% seen once; the top ten hold 8.8%. The sample taken for sequencing was PBMCs. These receptors all stem from a woman between 50 and 59 years old in good health and CMV-seropositive.

A few counts support this clone. This chain uses TRBV5-6 with TRBJ2-5, with TRBD1 matching 9 bases. Looked up from germline, CDR1 is SGHDT and CDR2 is YYEEEE. The CDR3 is made up of 15 amino acids. With 4 bases clipped from V and 5 bases from J, the junction kept 9 bases outside the gene matches. CDR3 coding DNA: TGTGCCAGCAGCAAACAGGGGGCAGGCTTGGAGACCCAGTACTTC. It translates to CASSKQGAGLETQYF. Drawing the rest from reference TRBV5-6 and TRBJ2-5, the complete variable domain is DAGVTQSPTHLIKTRGQQVTLRCSPKSGHDTVSWYQQALGQGPQFIFQYYEEEERQRGNFPDRFSGHQFPNYSSELNVNALLLGDSALYLCASSKQGAGLETQYFGPGTRLLVL.

This clone appeared a single time. The chain is built from TRBV19 and TRBJ2-3; 10 nucleotides align to TRBD2. The CDR3 sequence is 15 residues long. The germline gives CDR1 LNHDA, CDR2 SQIVND (reference sequence). Trimming took 3 bases from V and 1 from J; bases not matched to a gene: 1. CDR3 in amino acids: CASSITSGGTDTQYF. DNA of the CDR3: TGTGCCAGTAGTATCACTAGCGGGGGCACAGATACGCAGTATTTT. The variable domain in full, completed from reference TRBV19 and TRBJ2-3, reads DGGITQSPKYLFRKEGQNVTLSCEQNLNHDAMYWYRQDPGQGLRLIYYSQIVNDFQKGDIAEGYSVSREKKESFPLTVTSAQKNPTAFYLCASSITSGGTDTQYFGPGTRLTVL.

The gene calls are TRBV28 and TRBJ2-5; TRBD2 matches 8 bases. V was pared by 10 bases and J by 3 bases, with 13 bases of the junction left unmatched. CDR1 and CDR2 from the germline V gene are MDHEN and SYDVKM. This CDR3 spans 15 amino acids. Here the CDR3 reads CAITRGGGTKETQYF. CDR3 nucleotides: TGTGCCATTACACGGGGGGGTGGAACCAAAGAGACCCAGTACTTC.

V usage is TRBV5-1 and J usage is TRBJ1-4; D is uncertain. The CDR3 is made up of 13 amino acids. Trimming left V 2 bases short and J 9 bases short, with 11 bases between. Germline lookup yields CDR1 SGHRS and CDR2 YFSETQ. CDR3 sequence: CASSLPTEQKLFF. Here the CDR3 DNA reads TGCGCCAGCAGCTTACCCACAGAGCAAAAACTGTTTTTT.

The V and J genes are TRBV14 and TRBJ1-1; no firm D call. CDR3 length: 14 amino acids. Germline V gives CDR1 SGHDN, CDR2 FVKESK. Trimming pared 3 bases from V and 5 bases from J, leaving 13 bases between. The CDR3 sequence: CASSQDSLRTEAFF. CDR3 nucleotides: TGTGCCAGCAGCCAGGACTCATTGAGGACTGAAGCTTTCTTT.

The genes are TRBV14 and TRBJ2-3; TRBD2 agrees at 8 bases. There are 18 residues in the CDR3. CDR1 is SGHDN, CDR2 FVKESK, per germline. The junction had 14 bases not matched to a gene; V was cut back by 4 bases and J by 2 bases. The CDR3 DNA reads as TGTGCCAGCAGCCGCCTTTTTTGGGCGGGGGGATCCACAGATACGCAGTATTTT. Translated: CASSRLFWAGGSTDTQYF.

This chain links TRBV2 with TRBJ1-5, with TRBD1 as a possible D gene (6 bases). CDR1 is SNHLY, CDR2 FYNNEI, per germline. Trimming removed 4 bases at V and 4 bases at J, with 11 bases between. The CDR3 is made up of 14 amino acids. The CDR3 here is CASSGQERNQPQHF. The CDR3 nucleotides read TGTGCCAGCAGTGGACAGGAAAGGAATCAGCCCCAGCATTTT.

V is TRBV19 and J is TRBJ1-2; tentatively, D is TRBD1 (6 bases). Trimming pared 10 bases from V and 4 bases from J, leaving 13 bases between. Germline V gene sequence: CDR1 LNHDA, CDR2 SQIVND (reference sequence). This CDR3 region has 12 residues. CDR3: CAMGGPIYGYTF. The CDR3 DNA sequence: TGTGCCATGGGGGGGCCCATCTATGGCTACACCTTC.

V is TRBV2 and J is TRBJ1-6; 7 bases map to TRBD1. V was pared by 4 bases and J by 10 bases, with 13 bases of the junction left unmatched. Germline CDR1 and CDR2: SNHLY and FYNNEI. The CDR3 has 16 residues. The CDR3 region has the DNA TGTGCCAGCAGTGCCCCACAGGGGACGAGAGGATCACCCCTCCACTTT. Amino acid sequence: CASSAPQGTRGSPLHF.

This chain connects TRBV14 to TRBJ1-1; D is possibly TRBD1 (6 bases). V was trimmed by 4 bases and J by 5 bases, leaving 17 bases between them. The CDR3 has 15 residues. Germline V lookup: CDR1 SGHDN, CDR2 FVKESK. CDR3 in amino acids: CASSPRRGLRTEAFF. CDR3 bases: TGTGCCAGCAGCCCACGCAGGGGTTTGAGGACTGAAGCTTTCTTT. Full variable domain (remainder filled in from reference TRBV14 and TRBJ1-1): EAGVTQFPSHSVIEKGQTVTLRCDPISGHDNLYWYRRVMGKEIKFLLHFVKESKQDESGMPNNRFLAERTGGTYSTLKVQPAELEDSGVYFCASSPRRGLRTEAFFGQGTRLTVV.

The chain employs TRBV7-2 and TRBJ1-1, with 8 positions matching TRBD1. CDR3 size: 15 residues. Germline assignment: CDR1 SGHTA and CDR2 FQGNSA. V shed 4 bases and J 6 bases; nucleotides not matched to a gene: 10. CDR3 bases: TGTGCCAGCAGCTCTCAACAGGGGGGTAGGGCTGAAGCTTTCTTT. It specifies CASSSQQGGRAEAFF.

This sequence joins TRBV28 and TRBJ1-2, with D perhaps matching TRBD1 (5 bases). The CDR3 sequence is 15 residues long. Trimming took 5 bases from V and 8 from J, leaving 21 bases between them. CDR1 and CDR2 (germline): MDHEN, SYDVKM. The CDR3 spells CASSVTGELLRGYTF. CDR3 bases: TGTGCCAGCAGTGTAACAGGAGAACTGCTAAGGGGCTACACCTTC.

The chain couples TRBV4-2 to TRBJ1-5; 7 nucleotides agree with TRBD1. With V trimmed by 4 bases and J by 2 bases, 5 bases remained unmatched. The germline V gene has CDR1 LGHNA and CDR2 YNFKEQ. The CDR3 is made up of 15 amino acids. DNA of the CDR3: TGTGCCAGCAGCCTCGGACAGGTTGGCAATCAGCCCCAGCATTTT. It codes for CASSLGQVGNQPQHF.

The J gene is TRBJ2-5, the V gene TRBV15; TRBD2 agrees at 12 bases. The junction had 8 bases not matched to a gene; V was cut back by 0 bases and J by 3 bases. Germline V gene lookup returns CDR1 LNHNV and CDR2 YYDKDF (reference sequence). This CDR3 contains 18 residues. The CDR3 is CATSRDLPTSGGKETQYF. The CDR3 bases are TGTGCCACCAGCAGAGATCTCCCGACTAGCGGGGGAAAAGAGACCCAGTACTTC.

The V and J genes are TRBV2 and TRBJ2-3; TRBD2 aligns across 11 bases. The CDR3 contains 15 residues. Germline lookup yields CDR1 SNHLY and CDR2 FYNNEI. The ends lost 6 bases at V and 1 base at J; junction bases unmatched: 3. For the CDR3, the DNA is TGTGCCAGCAGCACGACTAGCGGGGGCACAGATACGCAGTATTTT. This translates into CASSTTSGGTDTQYF.

The V call is TRBV4-2, the J call TRBJ2-7; perhaps TRBD2 as D (6 bases). The CDR3 has 16 residues. The V and J ends lost 0 bases and 3 bases respectively, with 15 bases between them. From germline, CDR1 is LGHNA and CDR2 YNFKEQ. The CDR3 DNA follows: TGTGCCAGCAGCCAAGAAATCGAGGCTAGCGTCTACGAGCAGTACTTC. Amino acids: CASSQEIEASVYEQYF.

In nucleotides, the CDR3 is TGTGCCAGCAGCACAGGGGGGCAGTATAGCAATCAGCCCCAGCATTTT. Residues: CASSTGGQYSNQPQHF. The genes are TRBV5-4 and TRBJ1-5; the match to TRBD1 covers 8 bases. With 4 bases clipped from V and 0 bases from J, the junction kept 6 bases outside the gene matches. This CDR3 spans 16 amino acids. Germline CDR1 reads SGHNT; CDR2 reads YYREEE (reference sequence).

A few counts support this clone. This rearrangement joins TRBV4-3 to TRBJ1-2; D perhaps matches TRBD1 (6 bases). The CDR3 length is 17 residues. Germline loops: CDR1 LGHNA, CDR2 YSLEER. The germline V and J ends were trimmed by 0 bases and 8 bases, with 22 bases remaining between them. Here the CDR3 reads CASSQDGVGGGPGGYTF. DNA for the CDR3: TGCGCCAGCAGCCAAGACGGGGTGGGTGGGGGCCCGGGGGGCTACACCTTC.

The chain carries TRBV19 and TRBJ1-6, with D possibly being TRBD1 (5 bases). Deletions cut 6 bases from V and 2 bases from J, with 11 bases between. The CDR3 loop spans 15 amino acids. CDR1 is LNHDA and CDR2 is SQIVND in the germline V gene (reference sequence). CDR3 amino acids: CASRSTGAYNSPLHF. CDR3 in DNA: TGTGCCAGTAGAAGCACAGGTGCCTATAATTCACCCCTCCACTTT.

The genes are TRBV6-5 and TRBJ2-5, with 8 bases lining up with TRBD2. The J segment lost 5 bases and the V segment lost 6 bases, leaving 8 bases of the junction unmatched. The CDR3 extends over 14 amino acids. CDR1 and CDR2 (germline): MNHEY, SVGAGI. In DNA, the CDR3 is TGTGCCAGCAGCACCGGGGGGGCCCGGGAGACCCAGTACTTC. It translates to CASSTGGARETQYF.

V usage is TRBV7-2 and J usage is TRBJ2-3; 10 positions match TRBD2. V dropped 4 bases and J dropped 2; count of bases not matched to a gene: 15. The CDR3 sequence is 19 residues long. CDR1 and CDR2 (germline): SGHTA, FQGNSA. The CDR3 DNA sequence: TGTGCCAGCAGCTCCTTTGGGAGCGGGGGGGCCGGGGACACAGATACGCAGTATTTT. It is translated as CASSSFGSGGAGDTDTQYF.

The rearrangement joins TRBV5-1 to TRBJ1-1; weak D call: TRBD1 (5 bases). The CDR3 spans 14 residues. V lost 1 base, J lost 4 bases, and 11 bases lay in between. CDR1 is SGHRS and CDR2 is YFSETQ in the germline V gene. CDR3 loop: CASSLQGVGTEAFF. As DNA, the CDR3 is TGCGCCAGCAGCTTGCAAGGGGTTGGCACTGAAGCTTTCTTT.

The gene calls are TRBV7-3 and TRBJ2-2, with a possible D match to TRBD2 (5 bases). This CDR3 has 15 amino acids. In germline, CDR1 is SGHTA, CDR2 FQGTGA. Trimming stripped 6 bases from V and 3 bases from J, with 14 bases between. CDR3 loop: CASRIRGDDTGELFF. CDR3 bases: TGTGCCAGCAGGATCCGGGGAGACGACACCGGGGAGCTGTTTTTT. Full variable domain (outside the CDR3, taken from reference TRBV7-3 and TRBJ2-2): GAGVSQTPSNKVTEKGKYVELRCDPISGHTALYWYRQSLGQGPEFLIYFQGTGAADDSGLPNDRFFAVRPEGSVSTLKIQRTERGDSAVYLCASRIRGDDTGELFFGEGSRLTVL.

Turning to this clone: Sequence at one end of the junction differs from germline and may be a read error. The rearrangement joins TRBV6-1 to TRBJ1-2; 8 nucleotides agree with TRBD1. Germline assignment: CDR1 MNHNS and CDR2 SASEGT. The CDR3 spans 13 residues. CDR3 bases: TGTGCCAGCAGTGAAACCTGGACAGGGTGCATCTTATTC. This sequence encodes CASSETWTGCILF.

The count of this clone is one. This chain connects TRBV5-4 to TRBJ2-7; 10 nucleotides match TRBD1. The trim removed 4 bases at V and 1 base at J, leaving 5 bases unmatched. Germline V gene sequence: CDR1 SGHNT, CDR2 YYREEE (reference sequence). The CDR3 loop spans 15 amino acids. The CDR3 reads CASSQRDRGSYEQYF. The CDR3 nucleotides read TGTGCCAGCAGCCAACGGGACAGGGGATCCTACGAGCAGTACTTC.

The chain employs TRBV7-8 and TRBJ2-1; 9 positions agree with TRBD2. Germline CDR1 reads SGHVS; CDR2 reads FQNEAQ. The CDR3 is 18 residues long. Germline trimming cut 4 bases from V and 1 base from J; bases unmatched to any gene: 11. In nucleotides, the CDR3 is TGTGCCAGCAGCTCCCTGGGAGCGGGGGGTCTATCCTACAATGAGCAGTTCTTC. Amino acid sequence: CASSSLGAGGLSYNEQFF.

The chain recombines TRBV5-1 with TRBJ1-3, with a tentative D call TRBD1 (5 bases). V lost 0 bases, J lost 3 bases, and 13 bases lay in between. The V gene's germline CDR1 is SGHRS and CDR2 YFSETQ. CDR3 length: 16 amino acids. CDR3 DNA sequence: TGCGCCAGCAGCTTGGGGTCCCAGGGTCGTGGAAACACCATATATTTT. Protein: CASSLGSQGRGNTIYF.